The TCR beta chain under discussion was sequenced for a study of blood T cell repertoires in COVID-19. Overall study context: From T cells, B-cell-depleted T cells, or PBMCs came the material, which was cDNA or gDNA.

Per the study methods: Amplification with reference gene primers provided the estimates of nucleated cell counts. Data came from immunoSEQ multiplex PCR; TCRdb stores just in-frame clones and leaves some out. V and J calls and clone size are given by that table; D and trimming were obtained from the DNA. The top ten clones hold more than 6.5% of a sample with a few hundred thousand clones, around 89% of them seen once. Germline assignment: CDR1 MNHEY and CDR2 SVGAGI. The CDR3 runs 14 residues. V lost 7 bases, J lost 9 bases, and 10 bases stayed unmatched. This TCR came from a woman in her thirties who had recovered from COVID-19. Sequencing was done on a sample of peripheral blood. This chain connects TRBV6-5 to TRBJ2-1; 9 nucleotides align to TRBD1. This CDR3 is CASTIKTGGSEQFF. CDR3 coding DNA: TGTGCCAGCACCATTAAAACAGGGGGCAGTGAGCAGTTCTTC.